This T cell receptor beta chain was captured in a study of blood T cells in healthy people across ages. V was cut by 2 bases and J by 6 bases, with 14 bases left in between. The CDR3 spans 15 residues. Germline V gives CDR1 SGHRS, CDR2 YFSETQ. Using a J-beta primer mix together with a sample-barcoded 5' primer, a second PCR was run for about 6 to 12 cycles. From the 5' RACE reads, TCRdb called clonotypes with MiXCR, one entry per CDR3 protein. The data hold about 780,000 distinct CDR3 sequences, with roughly 25% observed a single time. The same specimen was also included in a second study, on T cells of mothers and their children.

The sample consisted of blood. This chain connects TRBV5-1 to TRBJ2-2; the D gene is possibly TRBD2 (6 bases). This clonotype originated in a boy aged 5-17 years in good health. CDR3 DNA: TGCGCCAGCAGCTTCGGAAGAGGGGACTCCGGGGAGCTGTTTTTT. This encodes CASSFGRGDSGELFF.